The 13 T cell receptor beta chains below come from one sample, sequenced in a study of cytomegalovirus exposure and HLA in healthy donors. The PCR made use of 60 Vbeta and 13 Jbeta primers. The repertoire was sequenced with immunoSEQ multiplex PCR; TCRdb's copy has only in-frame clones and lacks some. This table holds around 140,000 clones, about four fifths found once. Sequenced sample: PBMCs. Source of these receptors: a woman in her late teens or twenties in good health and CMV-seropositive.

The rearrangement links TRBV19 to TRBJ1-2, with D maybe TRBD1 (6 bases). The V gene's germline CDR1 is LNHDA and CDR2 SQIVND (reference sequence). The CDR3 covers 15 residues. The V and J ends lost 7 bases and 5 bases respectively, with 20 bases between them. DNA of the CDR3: TGTGCCAGTAAAAGGGGCCCAGGGGTTGGGTATGGCTACACCTTC. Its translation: CASKRGPGVGYGYTF.

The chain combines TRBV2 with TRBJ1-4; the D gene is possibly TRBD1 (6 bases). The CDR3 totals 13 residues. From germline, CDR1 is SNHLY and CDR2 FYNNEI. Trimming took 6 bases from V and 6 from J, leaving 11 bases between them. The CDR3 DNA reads TGTGCCAGCAGGGACAGCTCTCATGAAAAACTGTTTTTT. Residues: CASRDSSHEKLFF.

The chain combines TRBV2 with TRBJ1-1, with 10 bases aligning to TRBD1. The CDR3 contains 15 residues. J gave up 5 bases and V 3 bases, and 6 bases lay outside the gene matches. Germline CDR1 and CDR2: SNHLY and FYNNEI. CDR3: CASSEMTGGRTEAFF. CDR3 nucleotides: TGTGCCAGCAGTGAGATGACAGGGGGCCGAACTGAAGCTTTCTTT.

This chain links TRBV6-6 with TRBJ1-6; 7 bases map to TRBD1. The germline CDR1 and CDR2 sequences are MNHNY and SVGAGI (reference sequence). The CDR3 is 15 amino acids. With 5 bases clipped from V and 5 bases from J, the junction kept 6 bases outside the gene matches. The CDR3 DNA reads TGTGCCAGCAGTACAGGGGATCTGGATAATTCACCCCTCCACTTT. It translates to CASSTGDLDNSPLHF.

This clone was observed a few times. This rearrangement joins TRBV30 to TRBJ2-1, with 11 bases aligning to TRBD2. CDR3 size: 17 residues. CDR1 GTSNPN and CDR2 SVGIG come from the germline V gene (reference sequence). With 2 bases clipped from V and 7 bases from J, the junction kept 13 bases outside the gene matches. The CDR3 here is CAWSLTRFASGGNEQFF. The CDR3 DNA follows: TGTGCCTGGAGTCTAACAAGGTTCGCTAGCGGGGGGAATGAGCAGTTCTTC.

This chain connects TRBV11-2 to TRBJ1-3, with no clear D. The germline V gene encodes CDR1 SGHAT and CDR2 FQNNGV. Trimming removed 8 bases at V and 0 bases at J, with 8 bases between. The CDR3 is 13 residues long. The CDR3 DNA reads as TGTGCCAGCCGGCGGCCCTCTGGAAACACCATATATTTT. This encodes CASRRPSGNTIYF.

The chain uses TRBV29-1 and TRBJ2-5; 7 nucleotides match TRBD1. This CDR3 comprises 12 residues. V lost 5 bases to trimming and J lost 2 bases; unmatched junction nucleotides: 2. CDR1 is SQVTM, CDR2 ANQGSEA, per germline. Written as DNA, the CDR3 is TGCAGCGTTAGCAGGGGGCAAGAGACCCAGTACTTC. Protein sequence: CSVSRGQETQYF.

The CDR3 DNA reads TGTGCCAGCAGCCCATCTAGCGGGGTAGCCTACGAGCAGTACTTC. Translation: CASSPSSGVAYEQYF. The chain joins TRBV7-2 to TRBJ2-7, with 9 positions matching TRBD2. Trimming at V came to 5 bases and at J to 2 bases, leaving 7 bases not matched to a gene. Germline CDR1 is SGHTA and CDR2 is FQGNSA. This CDR3 comprises 15 residues. Drawing the rest from reference TRBV7-2 and TRBJ2-7, the complete variable domain is GAGVSQSPSNKVTEKGKDVELRCDPISGHTALYWYRQSLGQGLEFLIYFQGNSAPDKSGLPSDRFSAERTGGSVSTLTIQRTQQEDSAVYLCASSPSSGVAYEQYFGPGTRLTVT.

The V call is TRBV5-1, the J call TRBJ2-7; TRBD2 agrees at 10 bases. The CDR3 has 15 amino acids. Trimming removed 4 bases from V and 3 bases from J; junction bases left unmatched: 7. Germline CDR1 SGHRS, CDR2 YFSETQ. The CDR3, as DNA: TGCGCCAGCAGCGTTACTAGCGGGGAGGTCTACGAGCAGTACTTC. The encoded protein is CASSVTSGEVYEQYF.

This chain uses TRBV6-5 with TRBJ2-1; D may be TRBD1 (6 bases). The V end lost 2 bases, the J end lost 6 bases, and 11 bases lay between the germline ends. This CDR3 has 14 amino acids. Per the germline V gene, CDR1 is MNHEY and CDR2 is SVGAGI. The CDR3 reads CASSYDAGANEQFF. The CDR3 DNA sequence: TGTGCCAGCAGTTACGATGCAGGGGCCAATGAGCAGTTCTTC.

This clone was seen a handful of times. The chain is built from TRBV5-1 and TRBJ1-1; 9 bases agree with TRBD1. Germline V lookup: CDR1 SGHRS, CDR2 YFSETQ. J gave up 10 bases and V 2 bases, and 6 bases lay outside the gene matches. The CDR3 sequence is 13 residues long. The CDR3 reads CASSLRRQGGAFF. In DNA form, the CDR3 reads TGCGCCAGCAGCTTACGGCGACAGGGGGGAGCTTTCTTT.

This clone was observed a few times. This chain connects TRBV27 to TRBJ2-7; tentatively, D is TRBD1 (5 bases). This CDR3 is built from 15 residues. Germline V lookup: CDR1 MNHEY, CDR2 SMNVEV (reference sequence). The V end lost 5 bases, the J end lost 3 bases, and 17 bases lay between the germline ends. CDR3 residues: CASSPTRTPFYEQYF. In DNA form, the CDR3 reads TGTGCCAGCAGTCCGACCCGGACACCATTCTACGAGCAGTACTTC.

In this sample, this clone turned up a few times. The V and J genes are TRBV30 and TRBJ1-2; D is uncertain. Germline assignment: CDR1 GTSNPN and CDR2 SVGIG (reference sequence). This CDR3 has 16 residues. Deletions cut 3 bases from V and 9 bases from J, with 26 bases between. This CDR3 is CAWRDISRSSRFSYTF. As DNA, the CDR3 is TGTGCCTGGAGGGATATAAGTAGGAGTTCCAGATTCAGCTACACCTTC.